Below are 14 T cell receptor beta chains sequenced from a single sample in a study. TCRdb fed the 5' RACE reads into MiXCR, producing one record per CDR3 protein. Found here are approximately 60,000 distinct CDR3 sequences, roughly 30% of them singletons; the top ten hold approximately 3.3%. Sequencing input: tumor-infiltrating memory CD4+ T cells sorted from the breast tumor. Specified subset: memory CD4+ T cells, CD4+CD45RO+CD25-. Source of these receptors: a female donor with breast cancer.

The table lists this clonotype with a few counts. This chain uses TRBV29-1 with TRBJ1-4; TRBD1 matches 9 bases. The CDR3 runs 13 residues. CDR1 and CDR2 from the germline V gene are SQVTM and ANQGSEA. J gave up 8 bases and V 7 bases, and 8 bases lay outside the gene matches. CDR3 loop: CSASGTGREKLFF. CDR3 in DNA: TGCAGCGCGTCAGGGACAGGGAGAGAAAAACTGTTTTTT.

The rearrangement uses TRBV12-3 or TRBV12-4 and TRBJ2-1; 9 bases line up with TRBD1. Unmatched junction bases numbered 7, after V lost 5 bases and J lost 11 bases. The CDR3 has 13 residues. CDR3 coding DNA: TGTGCCAGCAGTACTACCGGACAGGGGAAGCAGTTCTTC. Its translation is CASSTTGQGKQFF.

The rearrangement joins TRBV20-1 to TRBJ2-1; D possibly corresponds to TRBD1 (5 bases). Germline loops: CDR1 DFQATT, CDR2 SNEGSKA (reference sequence). V dropped 3 bases and J dropped 4 bases, with 13 bases sitting between them. The CDR3 is made up of 14 amino acids. The CDR3 here is CSASRTKAYNEQFF. CDR3 nucleotides: TGCAGTGCTAGTCGGACAAAAGCTTACAATGAGCAGTTCTTC.

The rearrangement uses TRBV7-2 and TRBJ2-5, with unresolved D. Trimming pared 5 bases from V and 9 bases from J, leaving 16 bases between. CDR3 size: 13 residues. The germline CDR1 and CDR2 sequences are SGHTA and FQGNSA. CDR3 sequence: CASSRRSSLPQYF. The CDR3, as DNA: TGTGCCAGCAGCCGTAGGTCCTCCTTGCCCCAGTACTTC.

V gene TRBV6-1 combines with J gene TRBJ1-5; D possibly corresponds to TRBD1 (6 bases). The CDR3 is 17 amino acids. The V end lost 0 bases, the J end lost 0 bases, and 12 bases lay between the germline ends. Germline V gene lookup returns CDR1 MNHNS and CDR2 SASEGT. The CDR3 bases are TGTGCCAGCAGTGAAGCGGGGACACCTTATAGCAATCAGCCCCAGCATTTT. Its protein is CASSEAGTPYSNQPQHF.

On this clonotype itself: One end of the junction is discordant with germline, which a read error may explain. The chain employs TRBV5-1 and TRBJ1-1, with TRBD1 matching 7 bases. The germline V gene has CDR1 SGHRS and CDR2 YFSETQ. This CDR3 comprises 14 residues. CDR3 in DNA: TGCGCCAGCAGATACGGGACAGCGAACACCGAAGCTTTCTTT. Its translation is CASRYGTANTEAFF.

The V call is TRBV29-1, the J call TRBJ1-4; tentatively, D is TRBD1 (5 bases). CDR1 and CDR2 (germline): SQVTM, ANQGSEA. V was shortened by 2 bases and J by 8 bases, with 18 bases between the two germline ends. CDR3 length: 15 amino acids. The CDR3 region is CSVERSALGGEKLFF. Here the CDR3 DNA reads TGCAGCGTTGAAAGGTCGGCTCTTGGGGGGGAAAAACTGTTTTTT.

V usage is TRBV28 and J usage is TRBJ1-5, with 7 bases aligning to TRBD1. The junction had 8 bases not matched to a gene; V was cut back by 6 bases and J by 3 bases. The CDR3 consists of 15 residues. Germline V gives CDR1 MDHEN, CDR2 SYDVKM. As DNA, the CDR3 is TGTGCCAGCAGGCGCTCGACAGGGAACAATCAGCCCCAGCATTTT. This gives the protein CASRRSTGNNQPQHF.

The CDR3 sequence is CASSLKQGSDTQYF. In DNA form, the CDR3 reads TGTGCCAGCAGCCTGAAACAGGGATCAGATACGCAGTATTTT. This chain links TRBV7-3 with TRBJ2-3, with TRBD1 as a possible D gene (6 bases). The germline V gene encodes CDR1 SGHTA and CDR2 FQGTGA. The CDR3 contains 14 residues. V dropped 5 bases and J dropped 4 bases, with 13 bases sitting between them.

The chain joins TRBV29-1 to TRBJ2-3; 7 bases line up with TRBD1. This CDR3 contains 13 residues. Germline V CDR1 and CDR2: SQVTM, ANQGSEA. The V segment lost 4 bases and the J segment 1 base; nucleotides outside the gene matches: 2. The CDR3 DNA sequence: TGCAGCGTTGCCCAGGGGGGCACAGATACGCAGTATTTT. It yields the protein CSVAQGGTDTQYF.

The V gene is TRBV10-1, the J gene TRBJ1-1; the D is unclear. CDR1 is WNHNN, CDR2 SYGVQD, per germline (reference sequence). V was trimmed by 3 bases and J by 5 bases, leaving 13 bases between them. This CDR3 region has 14 residues. In DNA form, the CDR3 reads TGCGCCAGCAGTGAAAACGGGTTCGGAACTGAAGCTTTCTTT. Amino acid sequence: CASSENGFGTEAFF.

This clonotype was seen a handful of times. The CDR3 DNA sequence: TGTGCCATCAGTCGTGGGACAGGGGGCACCGGGGAGCTGTTTTTT. Translated: CAISRGTGGTGELFF. The chain recombines TRBV10-3 with TRBJ2-2, with 11 nucleotides matching TRBD1. Germline-derived CDR1 and CDR2 are ENHRY and SYGVKD. This CDR3 has 15 amino acids. With 5 bases clipped from V and 4 bases from J, the junction kept 3 bases outside the gene matches.

This clonotype was detected a few times. The chain has TRBV6-5 and TRBJ1-6, with D unresolved. Trimming took 6 bases from V and 6 from J, leaving 15 bases between them. Germline values: CDR1 MNHEY, CDR2 SVGAGI. This CDR3 has 15 amino acids. This CDR3 is CASRRHTGVNSPLHF. The CDR3 coding sequence is TGTGCCAGCAGGCGACATACCGGGGTTAATTCACCCCTCCACTTT.

Only a few counts were recorded for this clonotype. The genes are TRBV7-2 and TRBJ1-6; possibly TRBD1 for D (5 bases). Germline V gives CDR1 SGHTA, CDR2 FQGNSA. The V and J ends lost 2 bases and 9 bases respectively, with 11 bases between them. This CDR3 is built from 14 residues. CDR3 nucleotide sequence: TGTGCCAGCAGCTTACAGGGCGCCTTTTCACCCCTCCACTTT. Translating it yields CASSLQGAFSPLHF.